Listed below are T cell receptor beta chains from one sample, sequenced in a study of T cell repertoires in cytomegalovirus infection. Using its own MiXCR run on the reads, TCRdb lists one record per CDR3 protein. The table shows around 85,000 distinct CDR3 sequences, with roughly half occurring only once. No antigen is known for these receptors. The sequencing used CD8+ T cells from cultured PBMCs, collected from culture after CMV antigen stimulation. All receptors derive from a human donor in good health (CMV status not recorded). Some clones in this sample may be carry-over from other donors' samples. Each CDR3 is given with its conserved first and last residue. The D gene is left open where the match is weak. Rows give clone size only sometimes, using once, few, many, or a class for an expanded clone.

j_call d_call v_call clone_size cdr3_aa cdr3_nt
TRBJ2-5 NA TRBV7-3 NA CASSTLGRGEETQYF TGTGCCAGCAGCACCCTGGGGCGGGGAGAAGAGACCCAGTACTTC
TRBJ2-1 TRBD2 TRBV27 NA CASSFWRGGPNEQFF TGTGCCAGCAGTTTCTGGCGGGGGGGCCCCAATGAGCAGTTCTTC
TRBJ2-7 TRBD2 TRBV11-2 many CASSSPVRGRPYEQYF TGTGCCAGCAGCTCACCGGTCCGCGGGAGGCCCTACGAGCAGTACTTC
TRBJ1-1 NA TRBV20-1 NA CSAMDSPNTEAFF TGCAGTGCCATGGACAGCCCGAACACTGAAGCTTTCTTT
TRBJ1-1 NA TRBV14 NA CASSQDIGTLNTEAFF TGTGCCAGCAGCCAAGATATCGGCACCTTGAACACTGAAGCTTTCTTT
TRBJ2-5 TRBD2 TRBV20-1 few CSARDGRLAGELQETQYF TGCAGTGCTAGAGATGGGAGACTAGCGGGGGAGCTACAAGAGACCCAGTACTTC
TRBJ2-7 NA TRBV4-1 NA CASSQEGGTDYEQYF TGCGCCAGCAGCCAAGAAGGGGGGACAGACTACGAGCAGTACTTC
TRBJ1-3 NA TRBV27 NA CASSSRLGTGNTIYF TGTGCCAGCAGTTCCCGCCTGGGGACCGGAAACACCATATATTTT
TRBJ1-3 NA TRBV4-1 many CASSQDQGEPNTIYF TGCGCCAGCAGCCAAGATCAAGGGGAGCCGAACACCATATATTTT
TRBJ2-5 TRBD2 TRBV27 few CASGGGLAGVDQYF TGTGCCAGCGGAGGGGGGCTAGCGGGAGTGGACCAGTACTTC
TRBJ1-2 TRBD1 TRBV27 NA CASSATPGQGSGYTF TGTGCCAGCAGTGCCACGCCGGGACAGGGGAGTGGCTACACCTTC
TRBJ2-1 NA TRBV6-5 NA CASSYSMGNLFF TGTGCCAGCAGTTATTCGATGGGGAATCTGTTCTTC
TRBJ1-1 NA TRBV12-3/TRBV12-4 NA CASRKVNTEAFF TGTGCCAGCAGGAAAGTGAACACTGAAGCTTTCTTT
TRBJ1-4 NA TRBV11-2 NA CASSRGPSTTNEKLFF TGTGCCAGCAGCCGGGGACCTTCGACAACTAATGAAAAACTGTTTTTT
TRBJ2-5 TRBD1 TRBV6-6 few CASSYEPALGTVGQETQYF TGTGCCAGCAGTTACGAGCCCGCACTCGGGACAGTGGGGCAAGAGACCCAGTACTTC
TRBJ2-5 TRBD2 TRBV29-1 NA CSVGLAGYQETQYF TGCAGCGTTGGACTAGCGGGGTACCAAGAGACCCAGTACTTC